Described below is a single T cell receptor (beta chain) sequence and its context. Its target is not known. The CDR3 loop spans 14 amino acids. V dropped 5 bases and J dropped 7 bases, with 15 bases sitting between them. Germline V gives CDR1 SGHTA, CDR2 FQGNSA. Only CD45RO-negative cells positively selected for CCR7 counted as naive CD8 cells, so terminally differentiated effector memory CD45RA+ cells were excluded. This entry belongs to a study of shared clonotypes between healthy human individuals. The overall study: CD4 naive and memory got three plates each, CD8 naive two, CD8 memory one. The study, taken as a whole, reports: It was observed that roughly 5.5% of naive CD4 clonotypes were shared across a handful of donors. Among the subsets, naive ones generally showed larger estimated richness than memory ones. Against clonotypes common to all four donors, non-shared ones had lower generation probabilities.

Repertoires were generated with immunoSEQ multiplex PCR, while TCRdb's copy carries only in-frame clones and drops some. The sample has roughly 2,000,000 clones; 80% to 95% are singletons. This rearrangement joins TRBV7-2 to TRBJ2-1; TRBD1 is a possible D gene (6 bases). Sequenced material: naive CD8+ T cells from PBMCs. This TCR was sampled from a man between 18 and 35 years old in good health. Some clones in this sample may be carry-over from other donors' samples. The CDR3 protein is CASSMGALRNEQFF. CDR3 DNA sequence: TGTGCCAGCAGCATGGGGGCCCTTAGGAATGAGCAGTTCTTC.